This T cell receptor beta chain appears in the sequencing data of a study of OX40 agonist ivuxolimab in advanced cancers. Only in-frame clones appear in the TCRdb table, and some are missing; sequencing was by immunoSEQ multiplex PCR. Of 35,000 to 40,000 clones in the sample, roughly 90% are singletons; the top ten hold roughly 9.8%. Trimming shortened V by 5 bases and J by 3 bases, and 6 bases separated the two germline ends. Germline V gene data show CDR1 as SGHDN and CDR2 as FVKESK. This CDR3 spans 12 amino acids. The sample consisted of CD4+ or CD8+ T cells sorted from blood, taken in a trial of the OX40 agonist ivuxolimab. The source of this sequence is an adult with an advanced solid tumor such as melanoma, head and neck, liver or kidney cancer. The chain carries TRBV14 and TRBJ2-3; no definite D call. CDR3 nucleotides: TGTGCCAGCAGCTTATCAACAGATACGCAGTATTTT. Translation: CASSLSTDTQYF.